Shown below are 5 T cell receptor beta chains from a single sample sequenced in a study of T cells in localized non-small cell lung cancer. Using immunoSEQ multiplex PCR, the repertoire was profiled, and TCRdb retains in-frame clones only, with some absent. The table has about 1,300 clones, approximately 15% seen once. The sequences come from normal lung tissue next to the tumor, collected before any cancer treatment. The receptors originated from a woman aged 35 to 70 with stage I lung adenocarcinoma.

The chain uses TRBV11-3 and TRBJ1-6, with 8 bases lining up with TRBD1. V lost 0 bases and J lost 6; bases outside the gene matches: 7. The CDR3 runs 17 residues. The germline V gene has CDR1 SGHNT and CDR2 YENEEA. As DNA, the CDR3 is TGTGCCAGCAGCTTAGACCCTTCGCAGGGGGCTAATTCACCCCTCCACTTT. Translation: CASSLDPSQGANSPLHF.

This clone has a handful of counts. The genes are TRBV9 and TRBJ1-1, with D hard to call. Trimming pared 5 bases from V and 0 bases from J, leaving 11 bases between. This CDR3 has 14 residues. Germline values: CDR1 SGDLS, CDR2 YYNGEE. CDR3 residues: CASSEEQMNTEAFF. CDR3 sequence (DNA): TGTGCCAGCAGTGAAGAACAGATGAACACTGAAGCTTTCTTT. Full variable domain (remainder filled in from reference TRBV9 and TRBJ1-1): DSGVTQTPKHLITATGQRVTLRCSPRSGDLSVYWYQQSLDQGLQFLIQYYNGEERAKGNILERFSAQQFPDLHSELNLSSLELGDSALYFCASSEEQMNTEAFFGQGTRLTVV.

The CDR3 region has the DNA TGTGCCAGCAGATACGACAGGGCGAACACCGGGGAGCTGTTTTTT. Its protein product is CASRYDRANTGELFF. The chain uses TRBV6-8 and TRBJ2-2; 7 positions agree with TRBD1. The germline V gene encodes CDR1 MNHGY and CDR2 SAAAGT. This CDR3 comprises 15 residues. V lost 6 bases and J lost 0; bases outside the gene matches: 4.

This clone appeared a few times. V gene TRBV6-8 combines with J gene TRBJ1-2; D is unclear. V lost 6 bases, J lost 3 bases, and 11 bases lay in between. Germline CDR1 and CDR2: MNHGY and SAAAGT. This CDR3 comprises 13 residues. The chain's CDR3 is CASRVPGDYGYTF. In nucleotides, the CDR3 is TGTGCCAGCAGAGTCCCGGGTGACTATGGCTACACCTTC.

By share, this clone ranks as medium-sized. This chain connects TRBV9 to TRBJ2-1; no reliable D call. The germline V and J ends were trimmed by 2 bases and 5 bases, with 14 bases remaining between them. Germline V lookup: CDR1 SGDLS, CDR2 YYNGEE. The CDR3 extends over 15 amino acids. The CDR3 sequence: CASSVGTTANNEQFF. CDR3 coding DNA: TGTGCCAGCAGCGTTGGCACTACCGCGAACAATGAGCAGTTCTTC.